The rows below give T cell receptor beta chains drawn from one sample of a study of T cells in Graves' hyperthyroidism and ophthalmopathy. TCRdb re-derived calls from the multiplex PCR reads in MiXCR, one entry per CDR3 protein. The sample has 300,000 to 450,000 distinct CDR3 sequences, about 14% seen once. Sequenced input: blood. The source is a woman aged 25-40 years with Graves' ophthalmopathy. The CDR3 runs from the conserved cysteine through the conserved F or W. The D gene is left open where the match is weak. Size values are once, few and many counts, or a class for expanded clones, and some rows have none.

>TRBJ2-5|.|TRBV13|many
CASSSSEHQETQYF
TGTGCCAGCAGCTCCTCGGAACACCAAGAGACCCAGTACTTC
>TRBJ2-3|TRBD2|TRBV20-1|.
CSARDSGGGTDTQYF
TGCAGTGCTAGAGATAGCGGGGGAGGCACAGATACGCAGTATTTT
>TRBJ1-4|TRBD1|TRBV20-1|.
CSAKQGATNEKLFF
TGCAGTGCAAAGCAGGGGGCAACTAATGAAAAACTGTTTTTT
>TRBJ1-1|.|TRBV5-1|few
CASSLGNRITTNTEAFF
TGCGCCAGCAGCTTGGGAAACAGGATCACTACGAACACTGAAGCTTTCTTT
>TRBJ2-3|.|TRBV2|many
CARRRGAADTQYF
TGTGCCAGACGAAGGGGGGCAGCAGATACGCAGTATTTT
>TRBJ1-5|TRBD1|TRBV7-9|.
CASSDDGSGGGGQPQHF
TGTGCCAGCAGCGACGACGGATCAGGGGGGGGGGGGCAGCCCCAGCATTTT
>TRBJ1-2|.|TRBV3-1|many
CASSRARSGYTF
TGTGCCAGCAGCCGGGCCCGTTCGGGCTACACCTTC
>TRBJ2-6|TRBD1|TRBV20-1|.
CSAENGPGTGANVLTF
TGCAGTGCCGAAAACGGCCCCGGGACAGGGGCCAATGTCCTGACTTTC
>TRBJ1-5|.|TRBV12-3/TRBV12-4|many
CASSLTMTDGINQPQHF
TGTGCCAGCAGTTTAACGATGACAGACGGGATTAATCAGCCCCAGCATTTT
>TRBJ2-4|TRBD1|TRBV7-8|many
CASSLALRDRVFPINIQYF
TGTGCCAGCAGCTTAGCGCTCCGGGACAGGGTTTTCCCCATAAACATTCAGTACTTC
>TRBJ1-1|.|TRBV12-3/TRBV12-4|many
CASRGWNTEAFF
TGTGCCAGCAGGGGGTGGAACACTGAAGCTTTCTTT
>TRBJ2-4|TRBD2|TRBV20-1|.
CSAGEGLAVAKNIQYF
TGCAGTGCTGGGGAGGGACTAGCGGTAGCCAAAAACATTCAGTACTTC
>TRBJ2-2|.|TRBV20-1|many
CSARDGSGTGELFF
TGCAGTGCTAGAGATGGTAGTGGGACCGGGGAGCTGTTTTTT
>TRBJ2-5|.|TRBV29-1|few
CSVRAQGETQYF
TGCAGCGTTAGAGCCCAGGGAGAGACCCAGTACTTC
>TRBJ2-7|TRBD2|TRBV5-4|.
CASSLLRGGGEQYF
TGTGCCAGCAGCTTGTTGCGGGGGGGCGGCGAGCAGTACTTC
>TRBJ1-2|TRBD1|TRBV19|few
CASTTPGGVYGYTF
TGTGCCAGTACCACACCAGGGGGGGTCTATGGCTACACCTTC
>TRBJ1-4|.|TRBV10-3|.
CAISRGTDQNEKLFF
TGTGCCATCAGCCGAGGGACGGATCAAAATGAAAAACTGTTTTTT
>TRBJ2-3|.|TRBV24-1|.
CATSERTAAAADTQYF
TGTGCCACCAGTGAGCGGACAGCGGCTGCGGCAGATACGCAGTATTTT
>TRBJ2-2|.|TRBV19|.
CASSSYSTNTGELFF
TGTGCCAGTTCTTCCTACAGTACGAACACCGGGGAGCTGTTTTTT
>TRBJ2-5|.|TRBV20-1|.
CSARGGDSQETQYF
TGCAGTGCTAGGGGCGGGGACTCCCAAGAGACCCAGTACTTC
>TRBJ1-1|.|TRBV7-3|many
CASSTQGNTEAFF
TGTGCCAGCAGCACACAGGGGAACACTGAAGCTTTCTTT
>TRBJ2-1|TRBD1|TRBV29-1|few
CSVESGQGYYNEQFF
TGCAGCGTTGAGTCGGGACAGGGCTACTACAATGAGCAGTTCTTC